This T cell receptor beta chain comes out of a study of blood T cell repertoires in COVID-19. Profiling relied on immunoSEQ multiplex PCR, and the TCRdb table lists in-frame clones only, not all of them. The table lists about 160,000 clones, 84% of them singletons, with approximately 8% in the top ten. All enrollees were roughly 18 to 89 years old and from 20 to 30 US areas. Two consecutive negative NP/OP PCR tests, clearance, or resolved symptoms defined Cohort 3 recovery. Sequencing used PBMCs or T cells enriched from blood (not recorded which). This sequence was found in a woman between 50 and 59 years old who had recovered from COVID-19.

DNA for the CDR3: TGTGCCAGCATTTCCGGGACAGGGAATCAGCCCCAGCATTTT. Translating gives CASISGTGNQPQHF. The chain uses TRBV28 and TRBJ1-5; TRBD1 aligns across 9 bases. V was clipped by 7 bases and J by 4 bases; unmatched bases: 5. The CDR3 has 14 amino acids. Germline CDR1 MDHEN, CDR2 SYDVKM. Together with reference TRBV28 and TRBJ1-5, the CDR3 gives the full variable domain: DVKVTQSSRYLVKRTGEKVFLECVQDMDHENMFWYRQDPGLGLRLIYFSYDVKMKEKGDIPEGYSVSREKKERFSLILESASTNQTSMYLCASISGTGNQPQHFGDGTRLSIL.